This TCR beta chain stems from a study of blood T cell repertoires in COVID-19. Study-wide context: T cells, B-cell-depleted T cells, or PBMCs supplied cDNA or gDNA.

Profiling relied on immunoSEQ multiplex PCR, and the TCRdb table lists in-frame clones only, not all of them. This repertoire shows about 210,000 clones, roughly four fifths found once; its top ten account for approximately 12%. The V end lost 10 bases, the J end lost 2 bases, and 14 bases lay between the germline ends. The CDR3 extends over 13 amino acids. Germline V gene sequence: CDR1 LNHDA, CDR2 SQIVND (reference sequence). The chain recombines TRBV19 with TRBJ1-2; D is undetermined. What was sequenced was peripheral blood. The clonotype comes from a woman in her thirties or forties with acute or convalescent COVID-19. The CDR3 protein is CATLDVVNYGYTF. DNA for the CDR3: TGTGCCACTCTAGACGTAGTCAACTATGGCTACACCTTC. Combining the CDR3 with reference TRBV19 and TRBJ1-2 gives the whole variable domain DGGITQSPKYLFRKEGQNVTLSCEQNLNHDAMYWYRQDPGQGLRLIYYSQIVNDFQKGDIAEGYSVSREKKESFPLTVTSAQKNPTAFYLCATLDVVNYGYTFGSGTRLTVV.